A single sample is the source of the 11 T cell receptor beta chains below, sequenced in a study of T cell repertoires in cytomegalovirus infection. No antigen has been assigned to these receptors. TCRdb used MiXCR to reprocess the reads, holding one entry per CDR3 protein. Here the sample spans around 78,000 distinct CDR3 sequences, 35% to 45% being singletons. The sequenced sample was CD8+ T cells from cultured PBMCs, obtained from culture after CMV antigen stimulation. These receptors were collected from a human donor in good health (CMV status not recorded). Some clones in this sample may be carry-over from other donors' samples.

This clonotype was detected only a few times. The chain is built from TRBV12-3 or TRBV12-4 and TRBJ2-1; 7 bases map to TRBD2. The CDR3 has 14 amino acids. With 7 bases clipped from V and 7 bases from J, the junction kept 10 bases outside the gene matches. CDR3 loop: CASTLGGSPNEQFF. CDR3 DNA: TGTGCCAGCACCCTCGGGGGGTCTCCGAATGAGCAGTTCTTC.

This chain links TRBV4-1 with TRBJ2-7, with TRBD1 matching 10 bases. This CDR3 comprises 16 residues. Germline lookup yields CDR1 MGHRA and CDR2 YSYEKL. Trimming removed 4 bases from V and 3 bases from J; junction bases left unmatched: 9. This CDR3 is CASSLTPGTGDYEQYF. The CDR3, as DNA: TGCGCCAGCAGCCTAACCCCCGGGACAGGGGACTACGAGCAGTACTTC.

The J gene is TRBJ2-5, the V gene TRBV5-4; 7 nucleotides agree with TRBD1. J was trimmed by 2 bases and V by 5 bases; bases with no gene match: 3. CDR1 SGHNT and CDR2 YYREEE come from the germline V gene (reference sequence). CDR3 length equals 13 residues. The CDR3, as DNA: TGTGCCAGCAGGGGGACAGAGCAAGAGACCCAGTACTTC. Translated: CASRGTEQETQYF.

This clonotype has ten or more counts. The CDR3 reads CASSPTTYPTDTQYF. CDR3 sequence (DNA): TGTGCCAGCAGCCCGACAACCTACCCCACAGATACGCAGTATTTT. V usage is TRBV7-8 and J usage is TRBJ2-3; D is undetermined. Trimming took 5 bases from V and 2 from J, leaving 14 bases between them. The CDR3 is made up of 15 amino acids. The germline V gene encodes CDR1 SGHVS and CDR2 FQNEAQ.

This chain links TRBV7-8 with TRBJ2-5; D tentatively reads TRBD1 or TRBD2 (5 bases each). Germline CDR1 reads SGHVS; CDR2 reads FQNEAQ. V was pared by 4 bases and J by 1 base, with 10 bases between. The CDR3 loop spans 14 amino acids. The CDR3 DNA reads TGTGCCAGCAGCTATGGGGGAAGCCAAGAGACCCAGTACTTC. Its translation is CASSYGGSQETQYF.

The rearrangement joins TRBV11-2 to TRBJ2-1; D is tentatively TRBD1 or TRBD2 (5 bases each). The CDR3 contains 15 residues. Germline V gives CDR1 SGHAT, CDR2 FQNNGV. Trimming removed 2 bases at V and 4 bases at J, with 12 bases between. CDR3 loop: CASSLRGDLYNEQFF. In DNA, the CDR3 is TGTGCCAGCAGCTTACGAGGGGACCTTTACAATGAGCAGTTCTTC.

The chain recombines TRBV6-5 with TRBJ1-4; D is uncertain. V was trimmed by 5 bases and J by 4 bases, leaving 14 bases between them. The CDR3 is made up of 15 amino acids. CDR1 is MNHEY, CDR2 SVGAGI, per germline. The CDR3 loop is CASSETGRSNEKLFF. The CDR3 DNA is TGTGCCAGCAGTGAAACCGGACGGAGTAATGAAAAACTGTTTTTT.

V and J are TRBV6-5 and TRBJ1-2; possibly TRBD1 for D (5 bases). There are 13 residues in the CDR3. The V gene lost 4 bases and the J gene lost 8 bases, with 14 bases spanning the gap. Germline V gene data show CDR1 as MNHEY and CDR2 as SVGAGI. The CDR3 nucleotides are TGTGCCAGCAGTTTACCGGGACTGGTCGGCTACACCTTC. It translates to CASSLPGLVGYTF.

A few counts support this clonotype. The rearrangement joins TRBV10-3 to TRBJ1-2; no firm D call. The germline V and J ends were trimmed by 2 bases and 5 bases, with 12 bases remaining between them. There are 14 residues in the CDR3. Germline CDR1 ENHRY, CDR2 SYGVKD. The CDR3 here is CAISEGRASYGYTF. The CDR3 nucleotides are TGTGCCATCAGTGAGGGGCGCGCATCTTATGGCTACACCTTC.

This clonotype has at least ten counts. The rearrangement links TRBV7-9 to TRBJ2-4; D not certain. This CDR3 has 15 residues. The V gene's germline CDR1 is SEHNR and CDR2 FQNEAQ (reference sequence). V lost 5 bases and J lost 0, with 11 bases in between. The CDR3 is CASSSSLLAKNIQYF. CDR3 coding DNA: TGTGCCAGCAGCAGTAGTCTTCTAGCCAAAAACATTCAGTACTTC.

This chain joins TRBV6-4 and TRBJ2-3; the D is unclear. The germline gives CDR1 MRHNA, CDR2 SNTAGT. V lost 4 bases and J lost 2, with 7 bases in between. The CDR3 is 13 residues long. CDR3 sequence reads: CASSVDLTDTQYF. DNA of the CDR3: TGTGCCAGCAGTGTAGACCTCACAGATACGCAGTATTTT.